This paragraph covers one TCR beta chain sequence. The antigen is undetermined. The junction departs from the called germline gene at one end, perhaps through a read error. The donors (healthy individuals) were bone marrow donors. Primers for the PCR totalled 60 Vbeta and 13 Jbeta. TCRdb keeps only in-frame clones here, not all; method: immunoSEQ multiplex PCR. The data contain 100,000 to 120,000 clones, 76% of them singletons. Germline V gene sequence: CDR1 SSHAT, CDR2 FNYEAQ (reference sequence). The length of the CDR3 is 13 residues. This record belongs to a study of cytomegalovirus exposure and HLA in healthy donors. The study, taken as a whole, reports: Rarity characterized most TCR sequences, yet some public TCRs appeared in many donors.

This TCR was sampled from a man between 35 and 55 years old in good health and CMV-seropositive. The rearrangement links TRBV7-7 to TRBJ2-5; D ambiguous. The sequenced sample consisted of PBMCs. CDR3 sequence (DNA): TGTGCTAGCAGCCCCGAGTTCCAAGAGACCCAGTACTTC. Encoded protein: CASSPEFQETQYF.